One and the same sample provided the 31 T cell receptor beta chains below, sequenced in a study of T cell repertoires in cytomegalovirus infection. These TCRs' antigens remain unknown. TCRdb processed the reads anew with MiXCR; each CDR3 protein has one entry. The sample shows about 350,000 distinct CDR3 sequences, about 35% of them seen only once. This specimen consisted of cultured PBMCs, obtained from culture after CMV antigen stimulation. The receptors here all came from a human donor in good health (CMV status not recorded). Some clones in this sample may be carry-over from other donors' samples.

This chain uses TRBV5-1 with TRBJ2-7; tentatively, D is TRBD1 (5 bases). The CDR3 covers 14 residues. CDR1 SGHRS and CDR2 YFSETQ come from the germline V gene. V was clipped by 5 bases and J by 0 bases, with 12 bases between them. For the CDR3, the DNA is TGCGCCAGCAGACAGGATCCGAGCTCCTACGAGCAGTACGTC. Protein: CASRQDPSSYEQYV.

V gene TRBV30 combines with J gene TRBJ2-7; D gene ambiguous. The CDR3 is made up of 15 amino acids. CDR1 and CDR2 from the germline V gene are GTSNPN and SVGIG (reference sequence). Trimming removed 0 bases from V and 1 base from J, with 13 bases in between. The CDR3 is CAWSVHGPFSYEQYF. The DNA of the CDR3 is TGTGCCTGGAGTGTACACGGACCATTTTCCTACGAGCAGTACTTC.

V is TRBV27 and J is TRBJ2-4; D gene ambiguous. V lost 3 bases and J 3 bases, leaving 12 bases between the germline ends. Germline CDR1 is MNHEY and CDR2 is SMNVEV (reference sequence). The CDR3 contains 15 residues. This chain's CDR3 is CASSLAFLSKNIQYF. The CDR3 bases are TGTGCCAGCAGTTTGGCTTTTTTGAGCAAAAACATTCAGTACTTC.

This clonotype was picked up a small number of times. The rearrangement joins TRBV19 to TRBJ1-5; 9 nucleotides line up with TRBD1. After removal of 3 bases from V and 6 bases from J, the junction contained 3 bases not matched to a gene. CDR3 length: 14 amino acids. Germline CDR1 LNHDA, CDR2 SQIVND (reference sequence). The CDR3 spells CASSMGTGIQPQHF. CDR3 sequence (DNA): TGTGCCAGTAGTATGGGGACAGGGATTCAGCCCCAGCATTTT. The full variable domain, in which reference TRBV19 and TRBJ1-5 provide the parts outside the CDR3, is DGGITQSPKYLFRKEGQNVTLSCEQNLNHDAMYWYRQDPGQGLRLIYYSQIVNDFQKGDIAEGYSVSREKKESFPLTVTSAQKNPTAFYLCASSMGTGIQPQHFGDGTRLSIL.

The genes are TRBV7-2 and TRBJ2-3; 13 bases match TRBD2. J gave up 7 bases and V 4 bases, and 8 bases lay outside the gene matches. This CDR3 spans 16 amino acids. Germline CDR1 SGHTA, CDR2 FQGNSA. The CDR3 loop is CASSSPGLAGRNTQYF. CDR3 bases: TGTGCCAGCAGCTCTCCGGGACTAGCGGGGAGGAATACGCAGTATTTT.

This clonotype was found a few times. The rearrangement uses TRBV6-5 and TRBJ1-4; weak D call: TRBD1 (6 bases). The CDR3 extends over 16 amino acids. The germline V gene has CDR1 MNHEY and CDR2 SVGAGI. The germline V and J ends were trimmed by 2 bases and 0 bases, with 10 bases remaining between them. The CDR3 reads CASSYGGAATNEKLFF. In DNA, the CDR3 is TGTGCCAGCAGTTACGGGGGGGCAGCAACTAATGAAAAACTGTTTTTT.

In this sample, this clonotype turned up many times. This chain uses TRBV7-2 with TRBJ2-3; 14 bases are a match to TRBD2. V lost 5 bases and J lost 2; bases outside the gene matches: 9. CDR3 length: 18 residues. Germline CDR1 SGHTA, CDR2 FQGNSA. CDR3 DNA sequence: TGTGCCAGCAGCCAAAGACTAGCGGGAGGGTCGATCACAGATACGCAGTATTTT. Its translation: CASSQRLAGGSITDTQYF.

The chain uses TRBV27 and TRBJ1-6; D might be TRBD1 (5 bases). The CDR3 totals 12 residues. Trimming stripped 11 bases from V and 7 bases from J, with 12 bases between. Germline assignment: CDR1 MNHEY and CDR2 SMNVEV (reference sequence). The CDR3 sequence is CACKDRNSPLHF. The DNA of the CDR3 is TGTGCCTGTAAAGACAGAAATTCACCCCTCCACTTT.

CDR3 region: CASSLGLAPKIANTGELFF. The CDR3 coding sequence is TGTGCCAGCAGTTTGGGACTAGCACCTAAAATTGCGAACACCGGGGAGCTGTTTTTT. The chain couples TRBV6-2 or TRBV6-3 to TRBJ2-2; 9 bases are shared with TRBD2. This CDR3 comprises 19 residues. Germline CDR1 and CDR2: MNHEY and SVGEGT. Trimming removed 4 bases from V and 0 bases from J; junction bases left unmatched: 12.

The chain's CDR3 is CAIFSGSTYEQYF. The CDR3 bases are TGTGCAATATTTAGCGGGAGTACCTACGAGCAGTACTTC. The chain carries TRBV2 and TRBJ2-7; 9 nucleotides line up with TRBD2. This CDR3 has 13 amino acids. Germline CDR1 and CDR2: SNHLY and FYNNEI.

The chain couples TRBV12-3 or TRBV12-4 to TRBJ1-1; tentatively, D is TRBD1 (6 bases). Deletions cut 3 bases from V and 10 bases from J, with 9 bases between. CDR3 length equals 11 residues. In DNA, the CDR3 is TGTGCCAGCAGTTTTGGGGGGCGAGCTTTCTTT. Its protein is CASSFGGRAFF.

V and J are TRBV24-1 and TRBJ2-1, with 8 bases matching TRBD1. Germline V lookup: CDR1 KGHDR, CDR2 SFDVKD. V lost 0 bases to trimming and J lost 4 bases; unmatched junction nucleotides: 4. The CDR3 runs 16 residues. As DNA, the CDR3 is TGTGCCACCAGTGATTTGACAGGGGGACCATACAATGAGCAGTTCTTC. This gives the protein CATSDLTGGPYNEQFF.

This clonotype was observed a handful of times. The chain carries TRBV7-4 and TRBJ2-7, with D possibly being TRBD1 (6 bases). The length of the CDR3 is 16 residues. The V and J ends lost 7 bases and 2 bases respectively, with 21 bases between them. From germline, CDR1 is SGHVT and CDR2 SQSDAQ. This CDR3 reads CASTQGFGPNTYEQYV. CDR3 DNA: TGTGCCAGCACCCAGGGGTTCGGACCTAATACCTACGAGCAGTACGTC.

This chain links TRBV15 with TRBJ2-2; D not resolved. Germline V gene data show CDR1 as LNHNV and CDR2 as YYDKDF (reference sequence). This CDR3 has 13 amino acids. V lost 0 bases to trimming and J lost 3 bases, with 2 bases between them. DNA of the CDR3: TGTGCCACCAGCAGAGATTACACCGGGGAGCTGTTTTTT. Protein: CATSRDYTGELFF.

V and J are TRBV29-1 and TRBJ2-3; D unresolved. Per germline, CDR1 SQVTM and CDR2 ANQGSEA. V was trimmed by 6 bases and J by 6 bases, leaving 10 bases between them. This CDR3 is built from 11 residues. Here the CDR3 reads CSVALGDTQYF. The CDR3 DNA is TGCAGCGTGGCTCTAGGGGATACGCAGTATTTT.

In this sample, this clonotype turned up a few times. The chain couples TRBV7-2 to TRBJ2-7, with a weak D call TRBD1 (5 bases). Germline V gives CDR1 SGHTA, CDR2 FQGNSA. V was shortened by 5 bases and J by 7 bases, with 12 bases between the two germline ends. This CDR3 has 12 amino acids. The CDR3 sequence: CASSTSGQEQYF. The CDR3 DNA reads TGTGCCAGCAGCACATCAGGGCAAGAGCAGTACTTC.

This clonotype was observed a handful of times. This rearrangement joins TRBV7-8 to TRBJ1-2, with 9 bases fitting TRBD1. Germline CDR1 and CDR2: SGHVS and FQNEAQ. V lost 5 bases, J lost 7 bases, and 14 bases stayed unmatched. The CDR3 consists of 16 residues. The CDR3 nucleotides are TGTGCCAGCAGCCGCGTCCGGACAGGGGCTTATGGTGGCTACACCTTC. This encodes CASSRVRTGAYGGYTF. The variable domain in full, completed from reference TRBV7-8 and TRBJ1-2, reads GAGVSQSPRYKVAKRGQDVALRCDPISGHVSLFWYQQALGQGPEFLTYFQNEAQLDKSGLPSDRFFAERPEGSVSTLKIQRTQQEDSAVYLCASSRVRTGAYGGYTFGSGTRLTVV.

This clonotype turned up a few times. This chain connects TRBV12-3 or TRBV12-4 to TRBJ1-2, with D possibly being TRBD1 (6 bases). This CDR3 region has 14 residues. V gave up 5 bases and J gave up 6 bases, with 16 bases separating them. The CDR3 protein is CASSTADRKNGYTF. In DNA, the CDR3 is TGTGCCAGCAGTACCGCTGACAGGAAAAATGGCTACACCTTC.

The V and J genes are TRBV10-3 and TRBJ2-1; maybe TRBD1 (5 bases). Trimming took 10 bases from V and 4 from J, leaving 20 bases between them. The CDR3 is made up of 15 amino acids. Germline CDR1 ENHRY, CDR2 SYGVKD. This CDR3 is CATPLGSAGYNEQFF. Here the CDR3 DNA reads TGTGCCACTCCCCTAGGGTCTGCAGGGTACAATGAGCAGTTCTTC.

There are many counts of this clonotype. V gene TRBV6-2 or TRBV6-3 combines with J gene TRBJ2-1, with 7 bases matching TRBD1. This CDR3 region has 17 residues. J gave up 0 bases and V 6 bases, and 11 bases lay outside the gene matches. The germline gives CDR1 MNHEY, CDR2 SVGEGT. The CDR3 spells CASRALARGSSYNEQFF. DNA of the CDR3: TGTGCCAGCAGAGCCCTCGCCAGGGGGAGCTCCTACAATGAGCAGTTCTTC.

The rearrangement links TRBV6-1 to TRBJ1-2; 9 bases match TRBD1. V trimming: 6 bases; J trimming: 4 bases; junction bases outside the gene matches: 9. The CDR3 length is 15 residues. CDR1 and CDR2 from the germline V gene are MNHNS and SASEGT. CDR3 nucleotide sequence: TGTGCCAGCAGCCCGGGGGGGACAGGGTCCTATGGCTACACCTTC. Translated, it gives CASSPGGTGSYGYTF.

This chain connects TRBV12-3 or TRBV12-4 to TRBJ2-1; maybe TRBD2 (6 bases). V was shortened by 3 bases and J by 7 bases, with 13 bases between the two germline ends. The CDR3 is 14 amino acids. The DNA for the CDR3 is TGTGCCAGCAGTTTGGGACTGTCACGGAATGAGCAGTTCTTC. The encoded protein is CASSLGLSRNEQFF.

This clonotype was seen a handful of times. The chain uses TRBV5-4 and TRBJ2-1; D is unresolved. Germline CDR1 is SGHNT and CDR2 is YYREEE (reference sequence). This CDR3 is 15 amino acids long. V lost 4 bases, J lost 0 bases, and 11 bases lay in between. DNA for the CDR3: TGTGCCAGCAGCCGAGACACAAACTCCTACAATGAGCAGTTCTTC. Protein sequence: CASSRDTNSYNEQFF.

This clonotype was recorded a few times. J is TRBJ2-7 and V is TRBV6-1; 13 nucleotides agree with TRBD2. The CDR3 extends over 15 amino acids. CDR1 is MNHNS and CDR2 is SASEGT in the germline V gene. The J segment lost 3 bases and the V segment lost 3 bases, leaving 2 bases of the junction unmatched. The CDR3, as DNA: TGTGCCAGCAGTGAGGGACTAGCGGGGTTCTACGAGCAGTACGTC. It codes for CASSEGLAGFYEQYV.

This clonotype was counted a few times. This chain connects TRBV11-2 to TRBJ2-2; 8 bases agree with TRBD1. The CDR3 is 17 residues long. Germline lookup yields CDR1 SGHAT and CDR2 FQNNGV. Trimming at V came to 6 bases and at J to 2 bases, leaving 11 bases not matched to a gene. This CDR3 reads CASRRYRDRQNTGELFF. The DNA for the CDR3 is TGTGCCAGCAGACGTTACCGGGACAGGCAAAACACCGGGGAGCTGTTTTTT.

The V call is TRBV7-2, the J call TRBJ2-7; 7 nucleotides align to TRBD2. Germline CDR1 reads SGHTA; CDR2 reads FQGNSA. This CDR3 has 16 amino acids. V was clipped by 4 bases and J by 2 bases; unmatched bases: 11. CDR3 residues: CASSSRSSGWAYEQYF. The CDR3 bases are TGTGCCAGCAGCTCCCGTAGTAGCGGGTGGGCCTACGAGCAGTACTTC.

This rearrangement joins TRBV28 to TRBJ1-4, with a tentative D call TRBD1 (6 bases). V was clipped by 3 bases and J by 5 bases, with 10 bases between them. The CDR3 consists of 14 residues. The germline V gene has CDR1 MDHEN and CDR2 SYDVKM. CDR3 nucleotides: TGTGCCAGCAGTTTGACAGGTCAAAATGAAAAACTGTTTTTT. Translating it yields CASSLTGQNEKLFF.

This clonotype was detected many times. The chain employs TRBV7-2 and TRBJ2-3; no definite D call. Germline CDR1 SGHTA, CDR2 FQGNSA. The CDR3 loop spans 12 amino acids. Trimming removed 5 bases from V and 2 bases from J, with 5 bases in between. CDR3 loop: CASSRYTDTQYF. Written as DNA, the CDR3 is TGTGCCAGCAGCCGCTACACAGATACGCAGTATTTT.

CDR3 sequence: CASGPGTGDNEQFF. The DNA for the CDR3 is TGTGCTAGTGGTCCCGGGACAGGGGACAATGAGCAGTTCTTC. The chain is built from TRBV12-5 and TRBJ2-1; 10 bases match TRBD1. Trimming at V came to 5 bases and at J to 5 bases, leaving 3 bases not matched to a gene. CDR1 and CDR2 from the germline V gene are LGHNT and FRNRAP. The CDR3 totals 14 residues.

This sequence joins TRBV7-2 and TRBJ2-3; 7 nucleotides agree with TRBD2. The junction had 11 bases not matched to a gene; V was cut back by 4 bases and J by 7 bases. The CDR3 sequence is 15 residues long. CDR1 and CDR2 (germline): SGHTA, FQGNSA. CDR3 DNA: TGTGCCAGCAGCTACGCCGGAAGCGGGACGAATACGCAGTATTTT. Translation: CASSYAGSGTNTQYF.

This rearrangement joins TRBV4-2 to TRBJ2-1; 10 bases are shared with TRBD2. The CDR3 totals 16 residues. Germline CDR1 and CDR2: LGHNA and YNFKEQ. Trimming cost V 1 base and J 5 bases; bases outside gene matches: 5. The CDR3 bases are TGTGCCAGCAGCCAAGTAGTAGCGGGAGGTAACAATGAGCAGTTCTTC. It specifies CASSQVVAGGNNEQFF.